This TCR beta chain was sequenced during a study of shared clonotypes between healthy human individuals. Trimming removed 0 bases from V and 0 bases from J, with 7 bases in between. The V gene's germline CDR1 is SGHRS and CDR2 YFSETQ. The CDR3 loop spans 14 amino acids. General study findings and limits: Few donors limited the genetic and exposure-history diversity represented. Rarefaction exposed incomplete sorted-subset sequencing despite large depth. Sharing across four donors was highest in naive CD4 (roughly 5%) and lowest in memory CD8 (0.4%).

About this clone itself: Its specificity is not known. This likely traces to a read error, being one base from a far larger clone. This sample also contains other DNA sequences that code for the same CDR3.

Clones were sequenced by immunoSEQ multiplex PCR, and TCRdb holds only the in-frame ones, with some missing. Among around 700,000 clones listed, around 74% were seen once. Sample: memory CD4+ T cells sorted from blood. Subset denoted: CD45RA-negative fraction. This receptor was obtained from a woman in her twenties or thirties in good health. This sequence joins TRBV5-1 and TRBJ2-7; D gene uncertain. CDR3 bases: TGCGCCAGCAGCTTGGCCGGCGGCTCCTACGAGCAGTACTTC. It encodes CASSLAGGSYEQYF.